This T cell receptor beta chain was recorded in a study of OX40 agonist ivuxolimab in advanced cancers. Study background: Averaging roughly 60 years in age, with a range of about 20 to 90, the cohort was about 86% male.

About this clone: Its antigen is still unknown.

Measured with immunoSEQ multiplex PCR; TCRdb has only the in-frame clones, and not every one. The table records 15,000 to 25,000 clones, roughly nine tenths of them present only once. Findings and caveats of the study: CD4+ and CD8+ blood T cells expanded clonally by week 6 at 0.1 to 3.0 mg/kg.

The germline V and J ends were trimmed by 5 bases and 2 bases, with 14 bases remaining between them. The length of the CDR3 is 15 residues. Germline V gene data show CDR1 as SGHTA and CDR2 as FQGTGA. Here the sequenced sample was CD4+ or CD8+ T cells sorted from blood, taken in a trial of the OX40 agonist ivuxolimab. V gene TRBV7-3 combines with J gene TRBJ2-3, with unresolved D. This TCR derives from an adult with an advanced solid tumor such as melanoma, head and neck, liver or kidney cancer. For the CDR3, the DNA is TGTGCCAGCAGCCGAGTAGCCTCATTCACAGATACGCAGTATTTT. This gives the protein CASSRVASFTDTQYF.